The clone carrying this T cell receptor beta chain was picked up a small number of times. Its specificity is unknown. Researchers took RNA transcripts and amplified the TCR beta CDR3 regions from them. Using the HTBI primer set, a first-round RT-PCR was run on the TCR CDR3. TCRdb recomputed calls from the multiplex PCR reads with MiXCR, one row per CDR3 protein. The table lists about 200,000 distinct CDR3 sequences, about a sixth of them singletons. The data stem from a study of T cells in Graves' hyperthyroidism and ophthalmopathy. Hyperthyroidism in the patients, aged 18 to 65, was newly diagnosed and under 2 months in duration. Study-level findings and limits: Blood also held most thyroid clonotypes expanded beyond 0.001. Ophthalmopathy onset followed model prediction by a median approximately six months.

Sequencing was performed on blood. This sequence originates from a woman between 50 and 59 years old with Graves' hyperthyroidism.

The CDR3 loop reads CASSIPGRGREQFF. In DNA, the CDR3 is TGTGCCAGTAGTATTCCTGGCAGGGGGCGTGAGCAGTTCTTC. This chain connects TRBV19 to TRBJ2-1, with TRBD1 identical over 8 bases. Trimming removed 3 bases from V and 9 bases from J; junction bases left unmatched: 7. There are 14 residues in the CDR3. The germline gives CDR1 LNHDA, CDR2 SQIVND (reference sequence).